The clone carrying this T cell receptor (beta chain) was seen a single time. The data are from a study of shared clonotypes between healthy human individuals. Cells designated naive CD8 were CD45RO-negative and were positively selected for CCR7, with terminally differentiated effector memory CD45RA+ cells excluded. It was across several immunoSEQ plates that each subset's genomic DNA was evenly split. Assay used: immunoSEQ multiplex PCR; TCRdb lists only in-frame clones, some missing. The table includes over 2 million clones, around 96% detected once. This clonotype was sampled from a man between 18 and 29 years old in good health. The sequenced sample consisted of naive CD8+ T cells sorted from blood.

CDR3 in DNA: TGCGCCAGCAGCCAAGATCCCCAGCCGAGCACAGATACGCAGTATTTT. This gives the protein CASSQDPQPSTDTQYF. The chain links TRBV4-1 to TRBJ2-3; unclear D gene. Germline CDR1 and CDR2: MGHRA and YSYEKL. This CDR3 region has 16 residues. Between the trimmed V and J ends, which lost 0 bases and 0 bases, there was a span of 10 bases.